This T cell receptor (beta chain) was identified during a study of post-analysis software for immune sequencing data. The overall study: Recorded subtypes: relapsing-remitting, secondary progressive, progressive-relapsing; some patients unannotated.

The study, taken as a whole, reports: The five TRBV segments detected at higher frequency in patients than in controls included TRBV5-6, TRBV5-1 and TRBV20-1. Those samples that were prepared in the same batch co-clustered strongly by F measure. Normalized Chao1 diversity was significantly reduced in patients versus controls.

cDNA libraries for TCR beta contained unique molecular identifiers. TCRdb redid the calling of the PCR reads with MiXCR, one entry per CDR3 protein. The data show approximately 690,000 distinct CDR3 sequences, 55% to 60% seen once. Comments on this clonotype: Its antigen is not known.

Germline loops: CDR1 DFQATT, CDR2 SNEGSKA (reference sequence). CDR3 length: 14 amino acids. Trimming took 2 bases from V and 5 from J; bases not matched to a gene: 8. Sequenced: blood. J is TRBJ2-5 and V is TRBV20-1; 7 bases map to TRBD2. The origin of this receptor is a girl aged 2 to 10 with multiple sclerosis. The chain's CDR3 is CSARRAGARETQYF. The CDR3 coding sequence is TGCAGTGCTAGAAGGGCGGGAGCCCGGGAGACCCAGTACTTC.